This TCR beta chain was profiled in a study of T cell responses to AZD1222 COVID-19 vaccine. Findings and caveats of the study: At 160-218 and 743-854, vaccine-associated CD4 TCRs were dominant, and they spanned spike. Donors were chiefly white British, with a greater number of females, and clonal diversity was perhaps underestimated. Nearly half of the spike-specific TCRs reportedly recognize variant regions that carry no mutations. Spike-specific TCRs gained breadth and depth after people received two AZD1222 doses.

Per the germline V gene, CDR1 is MNHEY and CDR2 is SVGEGT. The CDR3 consists of 16 residues. Trimming shortened V by 2 bases and J by 3 bases, and 13 bases separated the two germline ends. The table came from immunoSEQ multiplex PCR; TCRdb's copy has only in-frame clones and leaves some out. The repertoire includes 150,000 to 160,000 clones, about 88% of them detected once, and 6.9% sits in the top ten. As regards this clone: Its antigen is currently unknown.

This sequence was found in an adult who had recovered from COVID-19. The sequencing here drew on peripheral blood, taken after recovery from COVID-19. The V and J genes are TRBV6-2 or TRBV6-3 and TRBJ1-4; D may be TRBD1 (5 bases). The CDR3 DNA follows: TGTGCCAGCAGTTACCCCCGACAGACTCCTAATGAAAAACTGTTTTTT. Amino acid sequence: CASSYPRQTPNEKLFF.